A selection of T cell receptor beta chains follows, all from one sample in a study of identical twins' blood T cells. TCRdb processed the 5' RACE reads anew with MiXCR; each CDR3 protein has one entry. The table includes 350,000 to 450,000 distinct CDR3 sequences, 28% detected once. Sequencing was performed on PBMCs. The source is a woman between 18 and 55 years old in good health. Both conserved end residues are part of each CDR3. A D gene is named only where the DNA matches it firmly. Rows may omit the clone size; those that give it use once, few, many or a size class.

CDR3 DNA: TGTGCCAGTAGTATAGGGACGGGACAGGGGTTACGCACTGAAGCTTTCTTT
CDR3 protein: CASSIGTGQGLRTEAFF
clone size: -
D gene: TRBD1
J gene: TRBJ1-1
V gene: TRBV19

CDR3 DNA: TGCAGTGCTAGAGATCGGGACTCTGGGGCCAACGTCCTGACTTTC
CDR3 protein: CSARDRDSGANVLTF
clone size: many
D gene: -
J gene: TRBJ2-6
V gene: TRBV20-1

CDR3 DNA: TGCAGTGCTAGGACAATAGAGACCCAGTACTTC
CDR3 protein: CSARTIETQYF
clone size: -
D gene: -
J gene: TRBJ2-5
V gene: TRBV20-1

CDR3 DNA: TGTGCCAGCAGCCCGGGCCACGGAGATACGCAGTATTTT
CDR3 protein: CASSPGHGDTQYF
clone size: -
D gene: -
J gene: TRBJ2-3
V gene: TRBV11-3

CDR3 DNA: TGTGCCAGCAGTTCTGGGCTTAACGAGCAGTACTTC
CDR3 protein: CASSSGLNEQYF
clone size: -
D gene: -
J gene: TRBJ2-7
V gene: TRBV6-6

CDR3 DNA: TGCAGTGCTAGAAAGTATAGGGCCGGGCTGACCGGGGAGCTGTTTTTT
CDR3 protein: CSARKYRAGLTGELFF
clone size: -
D gene: -
J gene: TRBJ2-2
V gene: TRBV20-1

CDR3 DNA: TGTGCCAGCAGTTACCGACTATCGGGCCCCGAGCAGTACTTC
CDR3 protein: CASSYRLSGPEQYF
clone size: -
D gene: -
J gene: TRBJ2-7
V gene: TRBV6-5

CDR3 DNA: TGTGCCAGCAGCTTATATGCTTTCTCTGCAACTAATGAAAAACTGTTTTTT
CDR3 protein: CASSLYAFSATNEKLFF
clone size: -
D gene: -
J gene: TRBJ1-4
V gene: TRBV7-8

CDR3 DNA: TGTGCCAGCAGTGACCAGTTCAACTATGGCTACACCTTC
CDR3 protein: CASSDQFNYGYTF
clone size: -
D gene: -
J gene: TRBJ1-2
V gene: TRBV6-1

CDR3 DNA: TGTGCCAGCAGCTTAAGGGGGACAGCTGGAAACACCATATATTTT
CDR3 protein: CASSLRGTAGNTIYF
clone size: few
D gene: TRBD1
J gene: TRBJ1-3
V gene: TRBV7-6

CDR3 DNA: TGTGCCAGCGGCGGGAGGTCCCCTTCCTACGAGCAGTACTTC
CDR3 protein: CASGGRSPSYEQYF
clone size: few
D gene: TRBD2
J gene: TRBJ2-7
V gene: TRBV6-2/TRBV6-3

CDR3 DNA: TGTGCTAGTGGCCGGGACAGGTTTAGTGAAAAACTGTTTTTT
CDR3 protein: CASGRDRFSEKLFF
clone size: -
D gene: TRBD1
J gene: TRBJ1-4
V gene: TRBV12-5

CDR3 DNA: TGTGCCAGCAGCCCCCATCAGGGGAGGGATGGCTACATCTTC
CDR3 protein: CASSPHQGRDGYIF
clone size: -
D gene: -
J gene: TRBJ1-2
V gene: TRBV9

CDR3 DNA: TGCAGTGCTAGCAAGGGAGCGACAGGGGAGTATGAAAAACTGTTTTTT
CDR3 protein: CSASKGATGEYEKLFF
clone size: -
D gene: TRBD1
J gene: TRBJ1-4
V gene: TRBV20-1

CDR3 DNA: TGTGCCAGCAGTTTATCCACTAGGACTGAAGCTTTCTTT
CDR3 protein: CASSLSTRTEAFF
clone size: many
D gene: -
J gene: TRBJ1-1
V gene: TRBV27

CDR3 DNA: TGTGCCAGCAGTTTGGGAGGGCCCGGCACCGGGGAGCTGTTTTTT
CDR3 protein: CASSLGGPGTGELFF
clone size: -
D gene: TRBD2
J gene: TRBJ2-2
V gene: TRBV28

CDR3 DNA: TGTGCCAGCTCACCATGGCGGGACTCCTACGAGCAGTACTTC
CDR3 protein: CASSPWRDSYEQYF
clone size: -
D gene: -
J gene: TRBJ2-7
V gene: TRBV18

CDR3 DNA: TGTGCCAGCAATATAGCGGGAGCGAACAATGAGCAGTTCTTC
CDR3 protein: CASNIAGANNEQFF
clone size: few
D gene: TRBD2
J gene: TRBJ2-1
V gene: TRBV12-3/TRBV12-4

CDR3 DNA: TGCGCCAGCAGTGAGTTCAGCAATCAGCCCCAGCATTTT
CDR3 protein: CASSEFSNQPQHF
clone size: -
D gene: -
J gene: TRBJ1-5
V gene: TRBV10-2

CDR3 DNA: TGTGCCAGTAGGGACCCGGGGCGGACTGAAGCTTTCTTT
CDR3 protein: CASRDPGRTEAFF
clone size: -
D gene: -
J gene: TRBJ1-1
V gene: TRBV19

CDR3 DNA: TGTGCCAGCAGCATAGTATCTGGACAGACCTCTGGAAACACCATATATTTT
CDR3 protein: CASSIVSGQTSGNTIYF
clone size: -
D gene: -
J gene: TRBJ1-3
V gene: TRBV7-2

CDR3 DNA: TGTGCCAGCTCATCCGACGAGGTCTCAGGGGACGATCAGCCCCAGCATTTT
CDR3 protein: CASSSDEVSGDDQPQHF
clone size: many
D gene: -
J gene: TRBJ1-5
V gene: TRBV18

CDR3 DNA: TGTGCCAGCAGCTTAAAGAGGGACAATGAGCAGTTCTTC
CDR3 protein: CASSLKRDNEQFF
clone size: -
D gene: -
J gene: TRBJ2-1
V gene: TRBV7-9

CDR3 DNA: TGCAGTGCCGAGGGGACAGGGACTAGCACAGATACGCAGTATTTT
CDR3 protein: CSAEGTGTSTDTQYF
clone size: -
D gene: TRBD1
J gene: TRBJ2-3
V gene: TRBV20-1

CDR3 DNA: TGTGCCAGCAGTGCGTGGGGTTCTGAAGCTTTCTTT
CDR3 protein: CASSAWGSEAFF
clone size: many
D gene: -
J gene: TRBJ1-1
V gene: TRBV2

CDR3 DNA: TGTGCCAGCAGGGCCCGTGGAGACCTTACGGATGAGCAGTTCTTC
CDR3 protein: CASRARGDLTDEQFF
clone size: -
D gene: -
J gene: TRBJ2-1
V gene: TRBV2

CDR3 DNA: TGCAGTGCTACAGTGGGCCTTCGGGGAGGCTACACCTTC
CDR3 protein: CSATVGLRGGYTF
clone size: few
D gene: -
J gene: TRBJ1-2
V gene: TRBV20-1

CDR3 DNA: TGCGCCAGCAGCTTGCTGTCGCGGGTGGAATCGAAGACGCAGTATTTT
CDR3 protein: CASSLLSRVESKTQYF
clone size: few
D gene: -
J gene: TRBJ2-3
V gene: TRBV5-1

CDR3 DNA: TGTGCCAGCAGTCGGGACAGACCCCTCCACTTT
CDR3 protein: CASSRDRPLHF
clone size: -
D gene: TRBD1
J gene: TRBJ1-6
V gene: TRBV6-6

CDR3 DNA: TGCTGTGGAGCCAATGAAAAACTGTTTTTT
CDR3 protein: CCGANEKLFF
clone size: -
D gene: -
J gene: TRBJ1-4
V gene: TRBV20-1

CDR3 DNA: TGCAGCGCTGGAAGGCCCGGAACGGGAGGGCGGATAGATACGCAGTATTTT
CDR3 protein: CSAGRPGTGGRIDTQYF
clone size: -
D gene: TRBD2
J gene: TRBJ2-3
V gene: TRBV29-1

CDR3 DNA: TGTGCCAGCGCCCGGGGGAAACTGATCCATGGCTACACCTTC
CDR3 protein: CASARGKLIHGYTF
clone size: few
D gene: -
J gene: TRBJ1-2
V gene: TRBV6-5

CDR3 DNA: TGTGCCAGCAGTGAATTCTCAACAGATACGCAGTATTTT
CDR3 protein: CASSEFSTDTQYF
clone size: -
D gene: -
J gene: TRBJ2-3
V gene: TRBV2

CDR3 DNA: TGTGCCAGCAGCCAAGAAAGGGGAGGGCCGGGTGAAAAACTGTTTTTT
CDR3 protein: CASSQERGGPGEKLFF
clone size: many
D gene: -
J gene: TRBJ1-4
V gene: TRBV4-2

CDR3 DNA: TGTGCCAGCAGCTTAGGGGTCCACTCTGGAAACACCATATATTTT
CDR3 protein: CASSLGVHSGNTIYF
clone size: few
D gene: -
J gene: TRBJ1-3
V gene: TRBV7-9

CDR3 DNA: TGTGCCAGCAGCCAACTGGGACTAGCGGGAGGCGGGGAGCTGTTTTTT
CDR3 protein: CASSQLGLAGGGELFF
clone size: -
D gene: TRBD2
J gene: TRBJ2-2
V gene: TRBV3-1

CDR3 DNA: TGCAGTGCTAGAGATAAAGGGACAGGGGAGAACACTGAAGCTTTCTTT
CDR3 protein: CSARDKGTGENTEAFF
clone size: -
D gene: TRBD1
J gene: TRBJ1-1
V gene: TRBV20-1

CDR3 DNA: TGTGCCACCAGCCGCGGGAAGCTAGAAGCTTTCTTT
CDR3 protein: CATSRGKLEAFF
clone size: -
D gene: -
J gene: TRBJ1-1
V gene: TRBV15

CDR3 DNA: TGTGCCAGCAGCCAAACAATGGGTACTGAAGCTTTCTTT
CDR3 protein: CASSQTMGTEAFF
clone size: -
D gene: -
J gene: TRBJ1-1
V gene: TRBV14

CDR3 DNA: TGTGCCAGCAGCCAAGGCGACATAACCGGGGAGCTGTTTTTT
CDR3 protein: CASSQGDITGELFF
clone size: many
D gene: -
J gene: TRBJ2-2
V gene: TRBV3-1